Each of the 10 T cell receptor beta chains below was sequenced from the same sample in a study of blood T cell repertoires in COVID-19. Generated by immunoSEQ multiplex PCR, the TCRdb table keeps only in-frame clones and is missing some. The sample consists of about 400,000 clones, roughly 88% of them appearing once. Sequencing was done on a sample of peripheral blood. Source of these receptors: a woman aged 25 to 39 with active or convalescent COVID-19.

The chain employs TRBV5-1 and TRBJ2-3, with 10 bases lining up with TRBD2. From germline, CDR1 is SGHRS and CDR2 YFSETQ. V shed 1 base and J 0 bases; nucleotides not matched to a gene: 5. The length of the CDR3 is 17 residues. This CDR3 reads CASSLLSSGGSTDTQYF. The CDR3 nucleotides read TGCGCCAGCAGCTTGTTATCTAGCGGGGGCAGCACAGATACGCAGTATTTT. Full variable domain (remainder filled in from reference TRBV5-1 and TRBJ2-3): KAGVTQTPRYLIKTRGQQVTLSCSPISGHRSVSWYQQTPGQGLQFLFEYFSETQRNKGNFPGRFSGRQFSNSRSEMNVSTLELGDSALYLCASSLLSSGGSTDTQYFGPGTRLTVL.

This clone appeared a single time. V gene TRBV11-2 combines with J gene TRBJ1-4, with D uncertain. CDR3 length equals 17 residues. Germline V gene sequence: CDR1 SGHAT, CDR2 FQNNGV. V shed 5 bases and J shed 7 bases, with 23 bases lying between them. CDR3 residues: CASSQSGAAGIREKLFF. The CDR3 region has the DNA TGTGCCAGCAGCCAAAGCGGTGCCGCAGGTATTCGTGAAAAACTGTTTTTT.

The CDR3 sequence: CASSPVSGTLSYNEQFF. CDR3 nucleotide sequence: TGTGCCAGCTCACCAGTTAGCGGGACGCTATCCTACAATGAGCAGTTCTTC. The chain couples TRBV18 to TRBJ2-1; 8 bases line up with TRBD2. Germline CDR1 KGHSH, CDR2 LQKENI. The CDR3 covers 17 residues. The junction had 7 bases not matched to a gene; V was cut back by 2 bases and J by 1 base.

A note on this clone: This same CDR3 is encoded by further DNA sequences in the sample. The CDR3, as DNA: TGCAGCGTTGTAGGAGGAGATGGCTACACCTTC. Amino acids: CSVVGGDGYTF. The V gene is TRBV29-1, the J gene TRBJ1-2; D gene unclear. Trimming shortened V by 4 bases and J by 6 bases, and 9 bases separated the two germline ends. The CDR3 is 11 amino acids. Germline CDR1 SQVTM, CDR2 ANQGSEA. Full variable domain (rest looked up from reference TRBV29-1 and TRBJ1-2): SAVISQKPSRDICQRGTSLTIQCQVDSQVTMMFWYRQQPGQSLTLIATANQGSEATYESGFVIDKFPISRPNLTFSTLTVSNMSPEDSSIYLCSVVGGDGYTFGSGTRLTVV.

The rearrangement joins TRBV6-1 to TRBJ1-5; D possibly corresponds to TRBD1 (6 bases). The CDR3 extends over 15 amino acids. CDR1 is MNHNS, CDR2 SASEGT, per germline. V lost 2 bases to trimming and J lost 0 bases, with 8 bases between them. The CDR3 DNA sequence: TGTGCCAGCAGTGAAAGGGACACTAGCAATCAGCCCCAGCATTTT. Residues: CASSERDTSNQPQHF.

The DNA of the CDR3 is TGTGCCAGCAGCCCCACGCGGACAGGGAATTCACCCCTCCACTTT. It yields the protein CASSPTRTGNSPLHF. The chain has TRBV6-2 or TRBV6-3 and TRBJ1-6; 8 nucleotides agree with TRBD1. The CDR3 is 15 residues long. Per the germline V gene, CDR1 is MNHEY and CDR2 is SVGEGT. V was clipped by 6 bases and J by 7 bases; unmatched bases: 8.

In DNA, the CDR3 is TGCGCCAGCAGCCCGTGGTGGACTAGCGGGGGATCGAGCTCCTACGAGCAGTACTTC. This gives the protein CASSPWWTSGGSSSYEQYF. The V call is TRBV4-1, the J call TRBJ2-7, with 13 positions matching TRBD2. Germline CDR1 MGHRA, CDR2 YSYEKL. The CDR3 covers 19 residues. The junction had 12 bases not matched to a gene; V was cut back by 4 bases and J by 0 bases.

The chain combines TRBV18 with TRBJ1-2; D remains ambiguous. Trimming took off 2 bases at V and 7 bases at J, with 20 bases between the two ends. This CDR3 is built from 16 residues. Germline CDR1 reads KGHSH; CDR2 reads LQKENI. CDR3 sequence: CASSPVGRPHEIGYTF. For the CDR3, the DNA is TGTGCCAGCTCACCAGTAGGGAGGCCCCACGAGATTGGCTACACCTTC.

The V and J genes are TRBV7-9 and TRBJ2-5; D possibly corresponds to TRBD2 (6 bases). The CDR3 length is 14 residues. Germline assignment: CDR1 SEHNR and CDR2 FQNEAQ (reference sequence). V shed 5 bases and J shed 5 bases, with 15 bases lying between them. The CDR3 sequence is CASSRKSSEETQYF. The CDR3 region has the DNA TGTGCCAGCAGCCGAAAATCTAGCGAGGAGACCCAGTACTTC.

This clone appeared a single time. The chain joins TRBV5-4 to TRBJ1-2; 10 nucleotides line up with TRBD1. CDR1 and CDR2 from the germline V gene are SGHNT and YYREEE (reference sequence). This CDR3 has 15 amino acids. After removal of 4 bases from V and 5 bases from J, the junction contained 8 bases not matched to a gene. The chain's CDR3 is CASSLDRGLSYGYTF. CDR3 coding DNA: TGTGCCAGCAGCCTTGACAGGGGGCTCAGTTATGGCTACACCTTC.